The clone carrying this T cell receptor beta chain was seen a single time. Its cognate antigen is unknown. Clones were read by immunoSEQ multiplex PCR, and TCRdb kept only the in-frame ones, dropping some. Here the sample spans over 120,000 clones, about 93% being singletons. The sample belongs to a study of graft-versus-host responses after intestinal transplantation. Looking at the study overall: For 3 to 4 years after anti-thymocyte globulin induction, all recipients took tacrolimus and steroids. Study-wide results and caveats: Recipient marrow held GvH clones, some first seen in ileum or blood. Patients who carried graft-donor T cell macrochimerism also had high graft-versus-host to host-versus-graft clonal ratios in their allografts.

The CDR3 covers 14 residues. Germline V gene data show CDR1 as MNHEY and CDR2 as SMNVEV (reference sequence). V lost 6 bases and J 0 bases, leaving 11 bases between the germline ends. Sequenced material: unstimulated CD4+ T cells sorted from spleen or lymph node cells, taken before intestinal transplant. V is TRBV27 and J is TRBJ1-1; D unclear. This clonotype was obtained from a human donor who received an intestinal transplant. The CDR3: CASSRAAMNTEAFF. The CDR3, as DNA: TGTGCCAGCAGCCGGGCGGCTATGAACACTGAAGCTTTCTTT.